This entry is about one TCR beta chain. MiXCR, applied by TCRdb to the 5' RACE reads, yields one record per CDR3 protein. The table lists 57,000 or so distinct CDR3 sequences, around 12% of them singletons. The sample belongs to a study of early T cells in non-severe SARS-CoV-2 infection. Across the study: Sequencing of bulk RNA from unsorted whole blood was done, without chain pairing.

V gave up 9 bases and J gave up 0 bases, with 9 bases separating them. CDR3 length: 13 amino acids. Sample: whole blood. V is TRBV12-3 or TRBV12-4 and J is TRBJ2-1; a weak D match, TRBD2 (6 bases). This clonotype was sampled from an adult who was a healthcare worker with PCR-confirmed SARS-CoV-2 infection or an uninfected control (not recorded which). The CDR3 nucleotides read TGTGCCAGTCGGCGGGACTCCTACAATGAGCAGTTCTTC. Amino acid sequence: CASRRDSYNEQFF.